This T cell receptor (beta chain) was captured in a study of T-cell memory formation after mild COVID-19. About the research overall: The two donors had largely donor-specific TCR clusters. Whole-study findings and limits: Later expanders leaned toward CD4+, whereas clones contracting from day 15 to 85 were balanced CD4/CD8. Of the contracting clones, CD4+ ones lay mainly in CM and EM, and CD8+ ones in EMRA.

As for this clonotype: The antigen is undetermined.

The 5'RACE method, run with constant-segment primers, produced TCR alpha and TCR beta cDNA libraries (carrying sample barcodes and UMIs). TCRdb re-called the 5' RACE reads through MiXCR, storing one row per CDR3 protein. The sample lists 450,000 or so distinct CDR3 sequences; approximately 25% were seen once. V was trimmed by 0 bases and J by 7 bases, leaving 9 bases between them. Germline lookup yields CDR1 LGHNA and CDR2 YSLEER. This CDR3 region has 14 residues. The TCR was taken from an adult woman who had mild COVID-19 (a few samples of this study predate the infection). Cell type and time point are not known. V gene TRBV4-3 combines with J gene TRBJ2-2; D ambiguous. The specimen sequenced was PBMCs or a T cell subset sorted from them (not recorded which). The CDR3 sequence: CASSQDFGVGELFF. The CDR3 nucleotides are TGCGCCAGCAGCCAAGACTTTGGGGTCGGGGAGCTGTTTTTT.